The 19 T cell receptor beta chains listed next were all sequenced from one sample in a study of blood T cell repertoires in COVID-19. Data came from immunoSEQ multiplex PCR; TCRdb stores just in-frame clones and leaves some out. The top ten clones hold 0.82% of a sample with over 200,000 clones, roughly nine tenths of them seen once. Sequenced input: peripheral blood. The source is a man aged 60-69 years with COVID-19, enrolled during active disease.

The CDR3 loop is CAISEPAGGNEQFF. The CDR3 DNA is TGTGCCATCAGTGAGCCCGCGGGGGGGAATGAGCAGTTCTTC. This chain joins TRBV10-3 and TRBJ2-1; 9 nucleotides match TRBD2. Germline V gene sequence: CDR1 ENHRY, CDR2 SYGVKD. Unmatched junction bases numbered 3, after V lost 2 bases and J lost 7 bases. The CDR3 sequence is 14 residues long.

The CDR3, as DNA: TGTGCCAGCAGCCTGGGACAGGGAAGCAATCAGCCCCAGCATTTT. Translation gives CASSLGQGSNQPQHF. The chain uses TRBV11-2 and TRBJ1-5; TRBD1 agrees at 9 bases. The length of the CDR3 is 15 residues. From germline, CDR1 is SGHAT and CDR2 FQNNGV. Germline trimming cut 5 bases from V and 1 base from J; bases unmatched to any gene: 3.

The chain carries TRBV11-3 and TRBJ1-1; 7 bases are a match to TRBD1. Germline V gene sequence: CDR1 SGHNT, CDR2 YENEEA. The CDR3 runs to 13 residues. After removal of 4 bases from V and 1 base from J, the junction contained 0 bases not matched to a gene. CDR3 loop: CASSWTGNTEAFF. For the CDR3, the DNA is TGTGCCAGCAGCTGGACAGGGAACACTGAAGCTTTCTTT.

This chain joins TRBV6-5 and TRBJ2-1; D is ambiguous. V dropped 8 bases and J dropped 9 bases, with 17 bases sitting between them. Germline-derived CDR1 and CDR2 are MNHEY and SVGAGI. The length of the CDR3 is 13 residues. The CDR3 sequence: CASSQSGSSEQFF. Here the CDR3 DNA reads TGTGCCAGCTCCCAGTCCGGGTCCAGTGAGCAGTTCTTC.

A note on this clone: Distinct nucleotide sequences in the sample also encode this CDR3. V and J are TRBV5-1 and TRBJ2-3, with D hard to call. Trimming cost V 0 bases and J 6 bases, with 5 bases left between them. The CDR3 is made up of 12 amino acids. The germline gives CDR1 SGHRS, CDR2 YFSETQ. The CDR3 DNA reads TGCGCCAGCAGCTTGGCCTTTGATACGCAGTATTTT. Translated, it gives CASSLAFDTQYF.

The chain combines TRBV18 with TRBJ1-5; D is unresolved. CDR3 size: 14 residues. Germline-derived CDR1 and CDR2 are KGHSH and LQKENI. Trimming pared 2 bases from V and 1 base from J, leaving 6 bases between. In DNA, the CDR3 is TGTGCCAGCTCACCAGGCACAAGCAATCAGCCCCAGCATTTT. Encoded protein: CASSPGTSNQPQHF.

This chain uses TRBV18 with TRBJ1-3, with TRBD1 identical over 8 bases. Germline CDR1 reads KGHSH; CDR2 reads LQKENI. This CDR3 contains 16 residues. Trimming at V came to 4 bases and at J to 0 bases, leaving 5 bases not matched to a gene. The CDR3 loop is CASSLQGGISGNTIYF. The CDR3 DNA reads TGTGCCAGCTCACTACAGGGGGGCATCTCTGGAAACACCATATATTTT.

The chain is built from TRBV14 and TRBJ2-1; 9 bases line up with TRBD2. This CDR3 region has 16 residues. The V and J ends lost 0 bases and 6 bases, in that order; junction bases with no gene match: 6. CDR1 is SGHDN and CDR2 is FVKESK in the germline V gene. As DNA, the CDR3 is TGTGCCAGCAGCCAAGACCGGACTAGCGTTTCCAATGAGCAGTTCTTC. Protein: CASSQDRTSVSNEQFF. The full variable domain, rest sourced from reference TRBV14 and TRBJ2-1, is EAGVTQFPSHSVIEKGQTVTLRCDPISGHDNLYWYRRVMGKEIKFLLHFVKESKQDESGMPNNRFLAERTGGTYSTLKVQPAELEDSGVYFCASSQDRTSVSNEQFFGPGTRLTVL.

This sequence joins TRBV6-2 or TRBV6-3 and TRBJ2-7; 9 positions match TRBD2. V shed 2 bases and J 2 bases; nucleotides not matched to a gene: 4. CDR3 size: 15 residues. The germline V gene has CDR1 MNHEY and CDR2 SVGEGT. In DNA, the CDR3 is TGTGCCAGCAGTTACGGACTAGCGATAACCTACGAGCAGTACTTC. It specifies CASSYGLAITYEQYF.

The gene calls are TRBV7-9 and TRBJ2-1, with 10 bases lining up with TRBD2. Looked up from germline, CDR1 is SEHNR and CDR2 is FQNEAQ (reference sequence). This CDR3 comprises 18 residues. Trimming at V came to 5 bases and at J to 0 bases, leaving 10 bases not matched to a gene. CDR3 sequence reads: CASSTGTSVSSSYNEQFF. In DNA, the CDR3 is TGTGCCAGCAGCACCGGGACTAGCGTATCGAGCTCCTACAATGAGCAGTTCTTC.

The V call is TRBV6-1, the J call TRBJ1-2; the match to TRBD1 covers 7 bases. Germline assignment: CDR1 MNHNS and CDR2 SASEGT. Germline trimming cut 2 bases from V and 4 bases from J; bases unmatched to any gene: 7. The CDR3 is made up of 15 amino acids. The CDR3 nucleotides read TGTGCCAGCAGTGAAATGGTAGGGACAGTCTATGGCTACACCTTC. As protein: CASSEMVGTVYGYTF.

This clone was observed once. The chain carries TRBV14 and TRBJ1-2; D is uncertain. The CDR3 covers 13 residues. Trimming took off 9 bases at V and 2 bases at J, with 13 bases between the two ends. Germline V gene data show CDR1 as SGHDN and CDR2 as FVKESK. The CDR3 bases are TGTGCCAGTGCCGCGAGTGCGAACTATGGCTACACCTTC. Encoded protein: CASAASANYGYTF.

The genes are TRBV9 and TRBJ1-3; D gene ambiguous. Germline-derived CDR1 and CDR2 are SGDLS and YYNGEE. V was clipped by 4 bases and J by 3 bases, with 8 bases between them. The CDR3 is made up of 13 amino acids. The CDR3 coding sequence is TGTGCCAGCAGCAACTCAAATGGAAACACCATATATTTT. It specifies CASSNSNGNTIYF. The full variable domain, completed using reference TRBV9 and TRBJ1-3, is DSGVTQTPKHLITATGQRVTLRCSPRSGDLSVYWYQQSLDQGLQFLIQYYNGEERAKGNILERFSAQQFPDLHSELNLSSLELGDSALYFCASSNSNGNTIYFGEGSWLTVV.

The CDR3 loop is CASSFLHYRGEVGELFF. The DNA of the CDR3 is TGTGCCAGCAGCTTCCTACATTACAGAGGGGAGGTCGGGGAGCTGTTTTTT. The chain couples TRBV7-2 to TRBJ2-2; D might be TRBD2 (6 bases). The germline V and J ends were trimmed by 3 bases and 7 bases, with 21 bases remaining between them. CDR1 SGHTA and CDR2 FQGNSA come from the germline V gene. This CDR3 has 17 amino acids.

The V call is TRBV7-2, the J call TRBJ1-6; TRBD1 matches at 12 bases. Losses at the gene ends were 5 bases for V and 6 bases for J; bases not matched to a gene: 8. Germline CDR1 and CDR2: SGHTA and FQGNSA. CDR3 size: 17 residues. This chain's CDR3 is CASSPGTGGLVNSPLHF. The CDR3 DNA is TGTGCCAGCAGCCCCGGGACAGGGGGCTTGGTTAATTCACCCCTCCACTTT.

This chain joins TRBV27 and TRBJ1-2, with TRBD1 matching over 10 bases. V lost 5 bases, J lost 6 bases, and 9 bases stayed unmatched. There are 15 residues in the CDR3. Germline lookup yields CDR1 MNHEY and CDR2 SMNVEV (reference sequence). Written as DNA, the CDR3 is TGTGCCAGCAGTCCCGACCGGGACAGGGGCAATGGCTACACCTTC. Translation: CASSPDRDRGNGYTF.

V usage is TRBV5-4 and J usage is TRBJ1-3; unclear D gene. Germline CDR1 SGHNT, CDR2 YYREEE (reference sequence). The CDR3 length is 14 residues. Trimming cost V 7 bases and J 3 bases, with 14 bases left between them. CDR3 nucleotides: TGTGCCAGCGGTCATAATGCGAATGGAAACACCATATATTTT. This gives the protein CASGHNANGNTIYF.

The V gene is TRBV4-2, the J gene TRBJ1-4; unclear D gene. CDR1 LGHNA and CDR2 YNFKEQ come from the germline V gene. The V gene lost 2 bases and the J gene lost 5 bases, with 21 bases spanning the gap. The CDR3 sequence is 18 residues long. CDR3 protein: CASSQKAAPLSSNEKLFF. The DNA of the CDR3 is TGTGCCAGCAGCCAAAAGGCGGCCCCATTAAGCAGCAATGAAAAACTGTTTTTT.

The chain has TRBV7-9 and TRBJ1-3; 8 bases are a match to TRBD1. Germline assignment: CDR1 SEHNR and CDR2 FQNEAQ (reference sequence). CDR3 length equals 17 residues. With 5 bases clipped from V and 2 bases from J, the junction kept 11 bases outside the gene matches. CDR3 protein: CASSLRPGTGAGNTIYF. Here the CDR3 DNA reads TGTGCCAGCAGCCTACGCCCCGGGACAGGCGCTGGAAACACCATATATTTT.